The 8 T cell receptor beta chains given below trace back to one sample, sequenced in a study of blood T cells in healthy people across ages. A second about 7 to 11 cycle PCR used barcoded and J-beta primers. Each CDR3 protein is one row after TCRdb ran MiXCR on the 5' RACE reads. The profile shows around 500,000 distinct CDR3 sequences, roughly a quarter of them singletons. These same records also appear under a second study, on T cells of mothers and their children.

The sample consisted of blood. The receptors stem from a boy between 2 and 10 years old in good health.

This clonotype was observed a handful of times. The chain links TRBV18 to TRBJ1-4; weak D call: TRBD1 (5 bases). Trimming stripped 6 bases from V and 3 bases from J, with 14 bases between. Germline V gene lookup returns CDR1 KGHSH and CDR2 LQKENI. The CDR3 is 15 amino acids. The DNA of the CDR3 is TGTGCCAGCTCTCCGACAGTGCTGCCTAATGAAAAACTGTTTTTT. Residues: CASSPTVLPNEKLFF.

This clonotype was found a few times. This chain links TRBV5-1 with TRBJ2-5; D uncertain. The CDR3 totals 14 residues. Germline CDR1 reads SGHRS; CDR2 reads YFSETQ. Trimming cost V 5 bases and J 5 bases, with 16 bases left between them. In DNA form, the CDR3 reads TGCGCCAGCAGTGGTGGAGCCACCGGGGAGACCCAGTACTTC. Its protein product is CASSGGATGETQYF.

On this clonotype itself: The junction and the germline gene differ at one end; a read error may be behind it. This sequence joins TRBV2 and TRBJ2-7; possible D gene TRBD2, 5 bases. Germline values: CDR1 SNHLY, CDR2 FYNNEI. The CDR3 has 15 amino acids. Here the CDR3 reads CASGRRWPGPYERYF. The CDR3, as DNA: TGTGCCAGCGGAAGGAGGTGGCCGGGCCCCTACGAGCGGTACTTC. Together with reference TRBV2 and TRBJ2-7, the CDR3 gives the full variable domain: EPEVTQTPSHQVTQMGQEVILRCVPISNHLYFYWYRQILGQKVEFLVSFYNNEISEKSEIFDDQFSVERPDGSNFTLKIRSTKLEDSAMYFCASGRRWPGPYERYFGPGTRLTVT.

The J gene is TRBJ2-2, the V gene TRBV7-9; a weak D match, TRBD1 (6 bases). Germline V gives CDR1 SEHNR, CDR2 FQNEAQ (reference sequence). This CDR3 is built from 18 residues. V lost 3 bases to trimming and J lost 5 bases, with 22 bases between them. DNA of the CDR3: TGTGCCAGCAGCTTCCAGAGGCTGGGACAACTAACTACCGGGGAGCTGTTTTTT. Protein sequence: CASSFQRLGQLTTGELFF.

This clonotype was counted only a few times. The chain joins TRBV7-9 to TRBJ2-7, with a weak D call TRBD2 (6 bases). V was clipped by 6 bases and J by 5 bases, with 14 bases between them. CDR1 SEHNR and CDR2 FQNEAQ come from the germline V gene (reference sequence). CDR3 length: 13 residues. CDR3 coding DNA: TGTGCCAGCAGACAGATAGGAGGGGACGAGCAGTACTTC. As protein: CASRQIGGDEQYF.

The chain links TRBV5-1 to TRBJ1-2, with D tentatively TRBD1 (5 bases). The CDR3 has 14 amino acids. Germline loops: CDR1 SGHRS, CDR2 YFSETQ. Trimming shortened V by 0 bases and J by 8 bases, and 14 bases separated the two germline ends. The CDR3 region has the DNA TGCGCCAGCAGCTTGGGGGGGATTGAGGACGGCTACACCTTC. It translates to CASSLGGIEDGYTF.

J is TRBJ1-2 and V is TRBV9; D call uncertain. V was clipped by 3 bases and J by 7 bases, with 16 bases between them. The CDR3 has 14 amino acids. CDR1 is SGDLS, CDR2 YYNGEE, per germline. The DNA of the CDR3 is TGTGCCAGCAGCGAGGCAGACGCTTGGGGTGGCTACACCTTC. Translated, it gives CASSEADAWGGYTF.

Ten or more counts support this clonotype. The chain has TRBV5-1 and TRBJ1-1, with D maybe TRBD1 (6 bases). CDR3 length: 14 residues. Trimming pared 3 bases from V and 5 bases from J, leaving 14 bases between. Germline CDR1 is SGHRS and CDR2 is YFSETQ. CDR3 residues: CASSSTGTGTEAFF. The CDR3 DNA follows: TGCGCCAGCAGCTCCACAGGGACGGGGACTGAAGCTTTCTTT.